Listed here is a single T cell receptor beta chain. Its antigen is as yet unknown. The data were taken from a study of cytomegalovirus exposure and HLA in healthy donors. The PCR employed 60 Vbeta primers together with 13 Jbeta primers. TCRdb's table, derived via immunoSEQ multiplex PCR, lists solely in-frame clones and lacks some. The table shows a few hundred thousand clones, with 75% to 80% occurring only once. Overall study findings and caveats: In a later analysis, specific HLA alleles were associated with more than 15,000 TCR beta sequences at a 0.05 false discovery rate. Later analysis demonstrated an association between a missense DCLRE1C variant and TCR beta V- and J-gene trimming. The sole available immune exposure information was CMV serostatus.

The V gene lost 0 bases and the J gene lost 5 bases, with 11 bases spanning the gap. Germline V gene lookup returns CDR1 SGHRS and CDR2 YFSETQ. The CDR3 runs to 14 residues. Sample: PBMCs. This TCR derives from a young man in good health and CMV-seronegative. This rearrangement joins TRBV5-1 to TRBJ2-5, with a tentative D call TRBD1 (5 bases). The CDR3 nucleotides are TGCGCCAGCAGCTTGGCCAGACAGATTGAGACCCAGTACTTC. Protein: CASSLARQIETQYF.